The next 8 T cell receptor beta chains were all read from a single sample in a study of blood T cell repertoires in COVID-19. Libraries were prepared by immunoSEQ multiplex PCR; TCRdb keeps only in-frame clonotypes and omits some of them. The sample lists about 180,000 clones, roughly 84% occurring once. The specimen was peripheral blood. Receptors originate from an elderly woman with active or convalescent COVID-19.

The rearrangement joins TRBV14 to TRBJ2-7, with 9 positions matching TRBD2. This CDR3 region has 15 residues. The germline V gene has CDR1 SGHDN and CDR2 FVKESK. After removal of 3 bases from V and 0 bases from J, the junction contained 3 bases not matched to a gene. The CDR3 loop reads CASSHRLAASYEQYF. The DNA for the CDR3 is TGTGCCAGCAGCCATAGACTAGCGGCCTCCTACGAGCAGTACTTC.

This chain uses TRBV5-1 with TRBJ2-3; D perhaps matches TRBD2 (6 bases). Deletions cut 0 bases from V and 4 bases from J, with 9 bases between. Germline CDR1 reads SGHRS; CDR2 reads YFSETQ. This CDR3 contains 14 residues. This chain's CDR3 is CASSLVGSADTQYF. CDR3 DNA sequence: TGCGCCAGCAGCTTGGTCGGGAGTGCAGATACGCAGTATTTT. The entire variable domain, with the rest obtained from reference TRBV5-1 and TRBJ2-3, is as follows: KAGVTQTPRYLIKTRGQQVTLSCSPISGHRSVSWYQQTPGQGLQFLFEYFSETQRNKGNFPGRFSGRQFSNSRSEMNVSTLELGDSALYLCASSLVGSADTQYFGPGTRLTVL.

V and J are TRBV10-3 and TRBJ2-7; 8 bases map to TRBD1. Trimming took 6 bases from V and 6 from J; bases not matched to a gene: 4. The CDR3 is 12 amino acids. Germline CDR1 reads ENHRY; CDR2 reads SYGVKD. For the CDR3, the DNA is TGTGCCATCAGCACAGGGGGTGGCGAGCAGTACTTC. Encoded protein: CAISTGGGEQYF.

The rearrangement joins TRBV7-3 to TRBJ1-6, with D possibly being TRBD1 (6 bases). This CDR3 contains 14 residues. The germline V and J ends were trimmed by 0 bases and 7 bases, with 7 bases remaining between them. Germline V gene sequence: CDR1 SGHTA, CDR2 FQGTGA. CDR3 amino acids: CASSLTRGNSPLHF. CDR3 DNA sequence: TGTGCCAGCAGCTTAACCAGGGGAAATTCACCCCTCCACTTT.

The chain recombines TRBV7-3 with TRBJ2-3; 11 positions agree with TRBD1. Germline trimming cut 6 bases from V and 2 bases from J; bases unmatched to any gene: 4. This CDR3 spans 15 amino acids. Germline V gene sequence: CDR1 SGHTA, CDR2 FQGTGA. The CDR3 nucleotides are TGTGCCAGCAGAAGGACAGGGGGCAACACAGATACGCAGTATTTT. It yields the protein CASRRTGGNTDTQYF.

The rearrangement uses TRBV5-1 and TRBJ1-5, with 11 bases aligning to TRBD1. Trimming at V came to 4 bases and at J to 5 bases, leaving 2 bases not matched to a gene. The CDR3 has 14 amino acids. Per germline, CDR1 SGHRS and CDR2 YFSETQ. Here the CDR3 reads CASSPGQGDQPQHF. As DNA, the CDR3 is TGCGCCAGCAGCCCGGGACAGGGGGATCAGCCCCAGCATTTT.

This chain links TRBV4-1 with TRBJ2-3, with D tentatively TRBD2 (6 bases). Trimming pared 1 base from V and 4 bases from J, leaving 15 bases between. CDR3 length: 16 amino acids. Germline loops: CDR1 MGHRA, CDR2 YSYEKL. The CDR3 reads CASSQGLGEVPDTQYF. For the CDR3, the DNA is TGCGCCAGCAGCCAAGGACTAGGGGAGGTCCCAGATACGCAGTATTTT.

The chain carries TRBV20-1 and TRBJ1-5; possible D gene TRBD1, 5 bases. The CDR3 is 17 amino acids. From germline, CDR1 is DFQATT and CDR2 SNEGSKA (reference sequence). V gave up 3 bases and J gave up 3 bases, with 21 bases separating them. CDR3: CSASRSMGGPLNQPQHF. Here the CDR3 DNA reads TGCAGTGCTAGTCGGTCAATGGGGGGTCCCCTCAATCAGCCCCAGCATTTT.